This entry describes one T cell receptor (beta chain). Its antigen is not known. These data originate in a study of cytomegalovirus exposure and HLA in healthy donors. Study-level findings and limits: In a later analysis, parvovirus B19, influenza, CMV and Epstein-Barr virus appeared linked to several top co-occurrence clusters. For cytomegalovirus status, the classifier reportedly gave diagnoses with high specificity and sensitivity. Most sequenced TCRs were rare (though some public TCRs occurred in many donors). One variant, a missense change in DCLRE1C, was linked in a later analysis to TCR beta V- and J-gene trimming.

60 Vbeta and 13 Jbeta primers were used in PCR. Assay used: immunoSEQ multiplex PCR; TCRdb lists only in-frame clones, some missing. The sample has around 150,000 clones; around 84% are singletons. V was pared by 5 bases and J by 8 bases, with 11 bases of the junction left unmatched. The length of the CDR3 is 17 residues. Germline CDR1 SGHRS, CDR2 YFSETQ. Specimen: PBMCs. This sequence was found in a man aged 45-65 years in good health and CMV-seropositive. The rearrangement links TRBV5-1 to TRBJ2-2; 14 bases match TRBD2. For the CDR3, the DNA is TGCGCCAGCAGGGACGGGCCGGGACTAGCGGGAGTTGGGGAGCTGTTTTTT. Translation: CASRDGPGLAGVGELFF.